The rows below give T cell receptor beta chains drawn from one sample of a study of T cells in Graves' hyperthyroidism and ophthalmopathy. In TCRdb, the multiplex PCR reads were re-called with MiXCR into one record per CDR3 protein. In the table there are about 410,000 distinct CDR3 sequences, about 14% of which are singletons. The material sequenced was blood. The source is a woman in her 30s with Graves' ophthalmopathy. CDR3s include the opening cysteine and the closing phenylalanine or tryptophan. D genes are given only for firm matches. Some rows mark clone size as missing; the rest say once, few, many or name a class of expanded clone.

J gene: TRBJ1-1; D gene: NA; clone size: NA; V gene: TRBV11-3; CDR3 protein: CASRQTGSNTEAFF; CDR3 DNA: TGTGCCAGCAGACAAACCGGGTCAAACACTGAAGCTTTCTTT
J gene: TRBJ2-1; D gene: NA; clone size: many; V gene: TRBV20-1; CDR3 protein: CSARLGSSYNEQFF; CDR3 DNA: TGCAGTGCTAGATTAGGAAGCTCCTACAATGAGCAGTTCTTC
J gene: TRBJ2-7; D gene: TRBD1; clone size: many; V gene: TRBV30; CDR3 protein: CAWSVGQTYEQYF; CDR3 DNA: TGTGCCTGGAGTGTGGGACAGACCTACGAGCAGTACTTC
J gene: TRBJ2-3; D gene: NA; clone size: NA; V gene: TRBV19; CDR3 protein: CASSIDPATDTQYF; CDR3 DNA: TGTGCCAGTAGTATAGATCCAGCCACAGATACGCAGTATTTT
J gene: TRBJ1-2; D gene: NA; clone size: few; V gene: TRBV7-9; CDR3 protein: CASGIAGPIYGYTF; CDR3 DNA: TGTGCCAGCGGGATTGCAGGACCCATCTATGGCTACACCTTC
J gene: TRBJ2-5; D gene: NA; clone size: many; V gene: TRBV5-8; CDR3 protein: CASSQPGPEETQYF; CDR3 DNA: TGTGCCAGCAGCCAACCGGGACCAGAGGAGACCCAGTACTTC
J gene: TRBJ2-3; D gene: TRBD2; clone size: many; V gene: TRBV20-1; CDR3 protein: CSARKGLVVTDTQYF; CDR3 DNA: TGCAGTGCTAGAAAGGGACTAGTAGTAACAGATACGCAGTATTTT
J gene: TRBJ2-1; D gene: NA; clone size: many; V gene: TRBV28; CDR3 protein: CASSWAGAGVNEQFF; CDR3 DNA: TGTGCCAGCAGTTGGGCGGGGGCCGGAGTCAATGAGCAGTTCTTC
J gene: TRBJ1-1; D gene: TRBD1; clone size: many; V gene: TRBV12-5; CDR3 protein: CASGKGQGAVGNTEAFF; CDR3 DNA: TGTGCTAGTGGTAAGGGACAGGGGGCGGTGGGGAACACTGAAGCTTTCTTT
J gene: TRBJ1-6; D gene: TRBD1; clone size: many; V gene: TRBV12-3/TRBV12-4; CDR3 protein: CASSRPGQGGRSPLHF; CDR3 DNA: TGTGCCAGCAGTAGACCGGGACAGGGTGGTCGTTCACCCCTCCACTTT
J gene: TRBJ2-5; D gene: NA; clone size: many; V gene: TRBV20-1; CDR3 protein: CSVRRDGAGETQYF; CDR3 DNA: TGCAGTGTGAGGCGGGATGGGGCGGGTGAGACCCAGTACTTC
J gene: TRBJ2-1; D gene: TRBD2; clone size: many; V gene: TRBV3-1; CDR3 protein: CASSQLSLAGGVDEQFF; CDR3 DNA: TGTGCCAGCAGCCAACTTTCCCTAGCGGGGGGCGTCGATGAGCAGTTCTTC
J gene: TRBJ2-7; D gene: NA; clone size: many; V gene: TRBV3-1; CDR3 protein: CASSPRVGVYEQYF; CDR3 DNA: TGTGCCAGCAGCCCCCGGGTCGGGGTCTACGAGCAGTACTTC
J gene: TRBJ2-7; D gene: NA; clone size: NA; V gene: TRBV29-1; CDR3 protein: CSVGTSEQYF; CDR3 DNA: TGCAGCGTGGGGACCTCCGAGCAGTACTTC
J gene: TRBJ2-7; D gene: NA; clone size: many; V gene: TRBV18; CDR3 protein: CASSPAGTYEQYF; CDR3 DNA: TGTGCCAGCTCACCCGCAGGGACCTACGAGCAGTACTTC
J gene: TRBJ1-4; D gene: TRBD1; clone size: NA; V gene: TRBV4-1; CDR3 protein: CASSQDGTVNEKLFF; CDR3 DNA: TGCGCCAGCAGCCAAGATGGGACAGTTAATGAAAAACTGTTTTTT
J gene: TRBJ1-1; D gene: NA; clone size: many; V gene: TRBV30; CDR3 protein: CAWSALRRNTEAFF; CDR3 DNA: TGTGCCTGGAGCGCCCTTCGGCGGAACACTGAAGCTTTCTTT
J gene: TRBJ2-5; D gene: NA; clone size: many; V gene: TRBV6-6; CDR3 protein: CASSYSALGVRETQYF; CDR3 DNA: TGTGCCAGCAGTTACTCGGCCCTCGGGGTCAGAGAGACCCAGTACTTC
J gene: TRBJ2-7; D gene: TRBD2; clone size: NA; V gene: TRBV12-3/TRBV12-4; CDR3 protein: CASSAPGGSSYEQYF; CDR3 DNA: TGTGCCAGCAGCGCCCCCGGCGGGAGCTCCTACGAGCAGTACTTC
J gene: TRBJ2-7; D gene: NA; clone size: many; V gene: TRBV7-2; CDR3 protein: CASSLDIRGFSEQYF; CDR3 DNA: TGTGCCAGCAGCTTAGATATCCGGGGGTTCAGCGAGCAGTACTTC
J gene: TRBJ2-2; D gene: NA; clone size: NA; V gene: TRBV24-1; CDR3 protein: CATSDTGINTGELFF; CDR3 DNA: TGTGCCACCAGTGACACAGGGATAAACACCGGGGAGCTGTTTTTT
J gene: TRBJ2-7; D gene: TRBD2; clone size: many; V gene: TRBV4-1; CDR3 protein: CASSQGAPGLAGGPTYEQYF; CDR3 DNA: TGCGCCAGCAGCCAAGGCGCTCCGGGACTAGCGGGGGGCCCTACCTACGAGCAGTACTTC
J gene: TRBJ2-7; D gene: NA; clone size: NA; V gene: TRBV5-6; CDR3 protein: CASSLAAGYYEQYF; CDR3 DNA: TGTGCCAGCAGCTTGGCCGCAGGGTACTACGAGCAGTACTTC
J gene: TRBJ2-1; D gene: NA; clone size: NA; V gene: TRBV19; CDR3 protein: CASSMLGTRSSEQFF; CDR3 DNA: TGTGCCAGTAGTATGCTGGGGACCCGGTCCAGTGAGCAGTTCTTC
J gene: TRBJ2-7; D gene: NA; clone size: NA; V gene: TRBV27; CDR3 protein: CASSFADRSVQYF; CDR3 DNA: TGTGCCAGCAGTTTTGCGGATCGGTCAGTGCAGTACTTC
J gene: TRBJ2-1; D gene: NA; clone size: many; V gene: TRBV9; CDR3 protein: CASSRSSNEQFF; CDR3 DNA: TGTGCCAGCAGCAGGTCGAGTAATGAGCAGTTCTTC
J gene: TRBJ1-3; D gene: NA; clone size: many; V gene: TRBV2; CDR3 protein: CASSDSFGISGNTIYF; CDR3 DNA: TGTGCCAGCAGTGACTCTTTCGGGATCTCTGGAAACACCATATATTTT
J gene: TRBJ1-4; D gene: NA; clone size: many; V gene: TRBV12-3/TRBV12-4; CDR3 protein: CASSSTSGGVEKLFF; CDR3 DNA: TGTGCCAGCAGTTCGACCTCCGGAGGTGTTGAAAAACTGTTTTTT
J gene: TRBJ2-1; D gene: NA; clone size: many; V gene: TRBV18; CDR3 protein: CASSPSDSFQHNEQFF; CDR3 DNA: TGTGCCAGCTCACCATCCGATTCTTTCCAGCACAATGAGCAGTTCTTC
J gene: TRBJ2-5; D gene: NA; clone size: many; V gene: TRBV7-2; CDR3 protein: CASQSYTGETQYF; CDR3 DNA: TGTGCCAGTCAATCGTATACTGGGGAGACCCAGTACTTC
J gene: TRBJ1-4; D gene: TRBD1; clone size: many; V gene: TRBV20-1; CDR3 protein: CSAPSTGVNEKLFF; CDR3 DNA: TGCAGTGCCCCCTCGACAGGGGTTAATGAAAAACTGTTTTTT
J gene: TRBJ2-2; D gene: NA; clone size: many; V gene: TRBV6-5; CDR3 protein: CASSSRGGALNTGELFF; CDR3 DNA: TGTGCCAGCAGTTCTCGAGGGGGGGCCTTGAACACCGGGGAGCTGTTTTTT
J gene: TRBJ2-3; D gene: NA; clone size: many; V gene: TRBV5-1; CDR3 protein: CASSPGWGTDTQYF; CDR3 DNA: TGCGCCAGCAGCCCGGGCTGGGGGACAGATACGCAGTATTTT
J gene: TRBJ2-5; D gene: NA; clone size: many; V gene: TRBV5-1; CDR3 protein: CASSPQSTYETQYF; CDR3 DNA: TGCGCCAGCAGCCCCCAATCGACCTACGAGACCCAGTACTTC
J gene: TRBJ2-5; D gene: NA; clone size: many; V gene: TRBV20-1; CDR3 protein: CSARDRVTKTQYF; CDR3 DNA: TGCAGTGCTAGAGACAGGGTAACAAAGACCCAGTACTTC
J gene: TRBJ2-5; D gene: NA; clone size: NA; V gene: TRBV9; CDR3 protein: CATSVIDF; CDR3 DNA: TGTGCCACCTCCGTGATTGACTTC
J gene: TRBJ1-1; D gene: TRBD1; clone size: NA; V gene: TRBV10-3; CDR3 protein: CAISDQLQGAFGRNTEAFF; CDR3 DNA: TGTGCCATCAGTGACCAGTTGCAGGGGGCGTTCGGAAGGAACACTGAAGCTTTCTTT
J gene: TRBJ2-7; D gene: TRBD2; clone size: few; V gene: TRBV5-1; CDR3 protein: CASRTSGGSLRVQYF; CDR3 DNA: TGCGCCAGCAGGACTAGCGGGGGATCCCTACGAGTGCAGTACTTC
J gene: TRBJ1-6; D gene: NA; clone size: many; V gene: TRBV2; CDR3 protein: CASRLDSSYNSPLHF; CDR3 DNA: TGTGCCAGCAGACTGGACAGCTCCTATAATTCACCCCTCCACTTT
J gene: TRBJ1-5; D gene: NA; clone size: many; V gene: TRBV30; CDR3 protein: CAWSVGWVGQNSNQPQHF; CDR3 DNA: TGTGCCTGGAGTGTAGGTTGGGTTGGACAGAATAGCAATCAGCCCCAGCATTTT
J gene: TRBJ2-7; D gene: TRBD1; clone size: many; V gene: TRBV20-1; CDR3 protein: CSARTGSPYEQYF; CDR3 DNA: TGCAGTGCCAGGACAGGGAGCCCCTACGAGCAGTACTTC
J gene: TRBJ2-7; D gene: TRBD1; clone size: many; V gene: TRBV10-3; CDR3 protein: CAISARDRPYEQYF; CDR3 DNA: TGTGCCATCAGTGCCCGGGACAGACCCTACGAGCAGTACTTC
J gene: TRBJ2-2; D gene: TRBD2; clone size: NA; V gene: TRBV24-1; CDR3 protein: CATSDWASGVPGELFF; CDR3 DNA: TGTGCCACCAGTGATTGGGCTAGCGGGGTACCCGGGGAGCTGTTTTTT
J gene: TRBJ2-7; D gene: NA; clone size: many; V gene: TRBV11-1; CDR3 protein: CASTLGRNHYEQYF; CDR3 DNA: TGTGCCAGCACCTTGGGTCGGAATCACTACGAGCAGTACTTC